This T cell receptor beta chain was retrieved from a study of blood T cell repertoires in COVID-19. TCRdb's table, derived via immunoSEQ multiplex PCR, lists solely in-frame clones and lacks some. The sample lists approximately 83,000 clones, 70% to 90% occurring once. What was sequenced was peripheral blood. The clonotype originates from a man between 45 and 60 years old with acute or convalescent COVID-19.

CDR3 nucleotide sequence: TGCGCCAGCAGCTTGGGCGACAGACCCTCTGGGGCCAACGTCCTGACTTTC. Translating gives CASSLGDRPSGANVLTF. V is TRBV5-1 and J is TRBJ2-6; weak D call: TRBD1 (5 bases). Between the trimmed V and J ends, which lost 0 bases and 0 bases, there was a span of 10 bases. Germline CDR1 reads SGHRS; CDR2 reads YFSETQ. The CDR3 runs 17 residues.